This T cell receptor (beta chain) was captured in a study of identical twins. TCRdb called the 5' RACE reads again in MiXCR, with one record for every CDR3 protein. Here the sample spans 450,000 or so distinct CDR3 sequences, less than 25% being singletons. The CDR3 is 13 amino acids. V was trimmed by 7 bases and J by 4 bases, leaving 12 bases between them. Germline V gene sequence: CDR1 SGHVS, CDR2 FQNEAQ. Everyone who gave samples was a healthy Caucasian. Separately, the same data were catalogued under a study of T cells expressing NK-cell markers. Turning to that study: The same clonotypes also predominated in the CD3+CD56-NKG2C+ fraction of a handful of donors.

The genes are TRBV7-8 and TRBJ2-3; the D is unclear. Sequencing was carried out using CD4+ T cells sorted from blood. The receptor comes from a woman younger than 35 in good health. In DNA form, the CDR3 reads TGTGCCAGCAATCCTCCCTCTGCAGATACGCAGTATTTT. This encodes CASNPPSADTQYF.